These 31 T cell receptor beta chains were all obtained from the same sample, sequenced in a study of T cell responses to AZD1222 COVID-19 vaccine. The data were produced by immunoSEQ multiplex PCR, yet TCRdb's version contains in-frame clones alone and is incomplete. This repertoire shows some 97,000 clones, approximately 90% found once; its top ten account for roughly 3%. The sequencing used peripheral blood, collected on day 0 of AZD1222 vaccination. These receptors originate from an adult in good health.

Remarks on this clone: At the DNA level, this CDR3 is encoded by other sequences in the same sample as well. The rearrangement links TRBV18 to TRBJ1-1; 9 bases are shared with TRBD1. With 3 bases clipped from V and 0 bases from J, the junction kept 5 bases outside the gene matches. Germline assignment: CDR1 KGHSH and CDR2 LQKENI. The CDR3 extends over 16 amino acids. CDR3 residues: CASSPSGTGLNTEAFF. Here the CDR3 DNA reads TGTGCCAGCTCACCTTCCGGGACAGGGTTGAACACTGAAGCTTTCTTT.

The chain couples TRBV3-1 (or the pseudogene TRBV3-2) to TRBJ1-1, with TRBD1 matching 7 bases. The CDR3 is made up of 12 amino acids. The V gene end was trimmed by 11 bases and the J gene end by 6 bases; junction bases not matched to a gene: 9. Germline-derived CDR1 and CDR2 are LGHDT and YNNKEL (reference sequence). This CDR3 is CAGQTGNSEAFF. CDR3 DNA: TGTGCCGGACAGACAGGGAATTCTGAAGCTTTCTTT.

The chain has TRBV6-1 and TRBJ2-1; D not certain. CDR3 size: 12 residues. Germline V gene lookup returns CDR1 MNHNS and CDR2 SASEGT. The V gene lost 2 bases and the J gene lost 11 bases, with 10 bases spanning the gap. The CDR3 spells CASSELARKQFF. Here the CDR3 DNA reads TGTGCCAGCAGTGAATTAGCCAGGAAGCAGTTCTTC.

The CDR3 spells CASSQTHLTYEQYF. CDR3 nucleotides: TGTGCCAGCAGCCAGACCCATTTAACCTACGAGCAGTACTTC. The chain has TRBV3-1 (or the pseudogene TRBV3-2) and TRBJ2-7; D not resolved. V gave up 3 bases and J gave up 2 bases, with 11 bases separating them. CDR1 LGHDT and CDR2 YNNKEL come from the germline V gene (reference sequence). This CDR3 region has 14 residues.

CDR3 region: CASSEALGLYSNQPQHF. As DNA, the CDR3 is TGTGCCAGCAGTGAAGCGCTTGGGTTATATAGCAATCAGCCCCAGCATTTT. This rearrangement joins TRBV2 to TRBJ1-5; D is undetermined. The CDR3 runs to 17 residues. CDR1 and CDR2 from the germline V gene are SNHLY and FYNNEI. Trimming shortened V by 0 bases and J by 0 bases, and 12 bases separated the two germline ends.

V usage is TRBV5-1 and J usage is TRBJ2-3; the match to TRBD1 covers 7 bases. Germline V gene data show CDR1 as SGHRS and CDR2 as YFSETQ. V was pared by 4 bases and J by 2 bases, with 7 bases of the junction left unmatched. The CDR3 runs 15 residues. DNA of the CDR3: TGCGCCAGCAGCACCACAGGGGCCACCACAGATACGCAGTATTTT. It yields the protein CASSTTGATTDTQYF.

This clone appeared a few times. CDR3 protein: CASSQGYSPLHF. As DNA, the CDR3 is TGTGCCAGCAGCCAGGGGTATTCACCCCTCCACTTT. The chain employs TRBV3-1 (or the pseudogene TRBV3-2) and TRBJ1-6, with D unclear. V was cut by 3 bases and J by 8 bases, with 5 bases left in between. Per the germline V gene, CDR1 is LGHDT and CDR2 is YNNKEL (reference sequence). This CDR3 spans 12 amino acids.

The CDR3 spells CASNQRGSYGYTF. In DNA, the CDR3 is TGTGCCAGCAATCAACGGGGCTCCTATGGCTACACCTTC. The chain uses TRBV9 and TRBJ1-2, with a weak D call TRBD1 (5 bases). Germline lookup yields CDR1 SGDLS and CDR2 YYNGEE. The CDR3 loop spans 13 amino acids. Trimming took off 6 bases at V and 4 bases at J, with 13 bases between the two ends.

This sequence joins TRBV5-4 and TRBJ2-3, with D possibly TRBD1 on 6 matching bases. The CDR3 contains 15 residues. Trimming removed 4 bases at V and 0 bases at J, with 12 bases between. Germline V CDR1 and CDR2: SGHNT, YYREEE (reference sequence). Written as DNA, the CDR3 is TGTGCCAGCAGCGCAGGGGAAATCAGCACAGATACGCAGTATTTT. Translation: CASSAGEISTDTQYF.

The chain couples TRBV4-1 to TRBJ1-2; weak D call: TRBD1 (6 bases). Germline V gene sequence: CDR1 MGHRA, CDR2 YSYEKL. V lost 0 bases to trimming and J lost 8 bases, with 13 bases between them. The CDR3 totals 14 residues. CDR3 DNA: TGCGCCAGCAGCCAAGATGAGCAGGGGTGGGGCTACACCTTC. Its protein is CASSQDEQGWGYTF.

The rearrangement joins TRBV7-2 to TRBJ2-2; D gene unclear. Trimming removed 3 bases from V and 4 bases from J, with 6 bases in between. This CDR3 is 13 amino acids long. Germline CDR1 is SGHTA and CDR2 is FQGNSA. This chain's CDR3 is CASSLQLTGELFF. DNA for the CDR3: TGTGCCAGCAGCTTGCAGCTCACCGGGGAGCTGTTTTTT.

The chain combines TRBV27 with TRBJ1-4; 9 positions match TRBD1. The CDR3 is 15 residues long. With V trimmed by 5 bases and J by 7 bases, 8 bases remained unmatched. Germline V gene data show CDR1 as MNHEY and CDR2 as SMNVEV (reference sequence). The CDR3 DNA follows: TGTGCCAGCAGTAATCAGGGACAGGGATTTGAAAAACTGTTTTTT. Protein: CASSNQGQGFEKLFF.

The chain uses TRBV6-5 and TRBJ1-6; D is unclear. Germline V CDR1 and CDR2: MNHEY, SVGAGI. V dropped 4 bases and J dropped 10 bases, with 8 bases sitting between them. The length of the CDR3 is 12 residues. CDR3 in amino acids: CASSWSGSPLHF. The CDR3 region has the DNA TGTGCCAGCAGTTGGTCGGGATCACCCCTCCACTTT.

The genes are TRBV13 and TRBJ2-7; TRBD1 matches 7 bases. After removal of 5 bases from V and 4 bases from J, the junction contained 11 bases not matched to a gene. This CDR3 region has 15 residues. The germline gives CDR1 PRHDT, CDR2 FYEKMQ (reference sequence). The CDR3 coding sequence is TGTGCCAGCAGCGGTACAGGGGTGATTCAGTACGAGCAGTACTTC. Translation: CASSGTGVIQYEQYF.

This chain connects TRBV3-1 (or the pseudogene TRBV3-2) to TRBJ2-3; 7 bases fit TRBD2. The V gene end was trimmed by 1 base and the J gene end by 1 base; junction bases not matched to a gene: 2. CDR1 and CDR2 from the germline V gene are LGHDT and YNNKEL (reference sequence). This CDR3 has 15 amino acids. The CDR3: CASSQVTSGTDTQYF. Here the CDR3 DNA reads TGTGCCAGCAGCCAAGTCACTAGCGGCACAGATACGCAGTATTTT.

The chain recombines TRBV10-3 with TRBJ1-1, with D possibly matching TRBD1 (5 bases). The CDR3 is made up of 17 amino acids. From germline, CDR1 is ENHRY and CDR2 SYGVKD. V was cut by 0 bases and J by 5 bases, with 19 bases left in between. The CDR3 nucleotides are TGTGCCATCAGTGAGTCGATTAGCCAGGGAGGTTGGACTGAAGCTTTCTTT. As protein: CAISESISQGGWTEAFF.

With respect to this clone: A read error may produce the germline difference seen at one junction end. The J gene is TRBJ1-5, the V gene TRBV18; 8 nucleotides match TRBD1. Germline V gene data show CDR1 as KGHSH and CDR2 as LQKENI. There are 15 residues in the CDR3. CDR3 in amino acids: CASSPAGGVRQPHHF. The CDR3 nucleotides read TGTGCCAGCTCACCCGCAGGGGGCGTGAGACAGCCCCACCATTTT.

The genes are TRBV7-9 and TRBJ2-2; 7 bases agree with TRBD1. V was pared by 5 bases and J by 6 bases, with 15 bases of the junction left unmatched. Germline CDR1 and CDR2: SEHNR and FQNEAQ (reference sequence). The CDR3 contains 17 residues. The CDR3 bases are TGTGCCAGCAGCCCTAGCTACACCGGGACAGCCCCCGGGGAGCTGTTTTTT. This encodes CASSPSYTGTAPGELFF.

The chain recombines TRBV19 with TRBJ1-6; D gene ambiguous. From germline, CDR1 is LNHDA and CDR2 SQIVND (reference sequence). The length of the CDR3 is 14 residues. V was shortened by 10 bases and J by 0 bases, with 10 bases between the two germline ends. The CDR3 bases are TGTGCCACCTCCGGATACTCCTATAATTCACCCCTCCACTTT. This translates into CATSGYSYNSPLHF.

This clone was counted only a few times. The V gene is TRBV18, the J gene TRBJ1-2; D possibly corresponds to TRBD1 (5 bases). CDR1 and CDR2 (germline): KGHSH, LQKENI. Trimming cost V 3 bases and J 6 bases, with 14 bases left between them. CDR3 length equals 14 residues. The CDR3 bases are TGTGCCAGCTCACCGATCTCGGGGCACCATGGCTACACCTTC. Translation gives CASSPISGHHGYTF.

This clone was found once. The chain uses TRBV9 and TRBJ2-3; 8 bases are shared with TRBD2. Germline loops: CDR1 SGDLS, CDR2 YYNGEE. J lost 6 bases, V lost 0 bases, and 15 bases had no gene match. CDR3 length: 18 amino acids. This CDR3 is CASSVGPQRGPLEDTQYF. CDR3 DNA: TGTGCCAGCAGCGTAGGCCCGCAGCGGGGGCCATTGGAGGATACGCAGTATTTT. Looking up the rest from reference TRBV9 and TRBJ2-3 gives the full variable domain: DSGVTQTPKHLITATGQRVTLRCSPRSGDLSVYWYQQSLDQGLQFLIQYYNGEERAKGNILERFSAQQFPDLHSELNLSSLELGDSALYFCASSVGPQRGPLEDTQYFGPGTRLTVL.

This chain joins TRBV30 and TRBJ2-7; D could derive from TRBD1 or TRBD2 (6 bases each). Trimming cost V 4 bases and J 7 bases, with 14 bases left between them. Germline CDR1 GTSNPN, CDR2 SVGIG (reference sequence). CDR3 length: 12 amino acids. The CDR3 sequence is CAWNWGAREQYF. The DNA for the CDR3 is TGTGCCTGGAATTGGGGGGCGCGTGAGCAGTACTTC.

The chain carries TRBV14 and TRBJ1-5, with D tentatively TRBD1 (5 bases). V lost 2 bases and J 5 bases, leaving 13 bases between the germline ends. Germline lookup yields CDR1 SGHDN and CDR2 FVKESK. This CDR3 contains 15 residues. The CDR3 reads CASSQSGHSDQPQHF. Here the CDR3 DNA reads TGTGCCAGCAGCCAATCCGGACACTCCGATCAGCCCCAGCATTTT. The full variable domain, rest sourced from reference TRBV14 and TRBJ1-5, is EAGVTQFPSHSVIEKGQTVTLRCDPISGHDNLYWYRRVMGKEIKFLLHFVKESKQDESGMPNNRFLAERTGGTYSTLKVQPAELEDSGVYFCASSQSGHSDQPQHFGDGTRLSIL.

This chain joins TRBV7-2 and TRBJ2-3, with 8 nucleotides matching TRBD1. The germline V gene has CDR1 SGHTA and CDR2 FQGNSA. CDR3 length: 16 residues. Losses at the gene ends were 5 bases for V and 2 bases for J; bases not matched to a gene: 9. CDR3 loop: CASSPARDRFTDTQYF. CDR3 nucleotides: TGTGCCAGCAGCCCCGCCCGGGACAGGTTCACAGATACGCAGTATTTT.

The chain joins TRBV28 to TRBJ1-1; D might be TRBD1 (6 bases). The germline V gene encodes CDR1 MDHEN and CDR2 SYDVKM. This CDR3 region has 15 residues. The V and J ends lost 7 bases and 1 base respectively, with 16 bases between them. As DNA, the CDR3 is TGTGCCAGCAATCTCCCGGGGGGGCAGAACACTGAAGCTTTCTTT. Translation gives CASNLPGGQNTEAFF.

The rearrangement links TRBV7-9 to TRBJ2-5, with no clear D. V was cut by 6 bases and J by 4 bases, with 6 bases left in between. This CDR3 is built from 11 residues. Germline V gene lookup returns CDR1 SEHNR and CDR2 FQNEAQ (reference sequence). CDR3 sequence (DNA): TGTGCCAGCAGAGACGTAGAGACCCAGTACTTC. Translating it yields CASRDVETQYF.

The V and J genes are TRBV28 and TRBJ1-6; 10 positions agree with TRBD1. J gave up 12 bases and V 6 bases, and 8 bases lay outside the gene matches. The CDR3 is 14 amino acids. CDR1 is MDHEN and CDR2 is SYDVKM in the germline V gene. In DNA form, the CDR3 reads TGTGCCAGCAGCCGGGACAGGGGTCTCCTACCCCTCCACTTT. Translation: CASSRDRGLLPLHF. Complete variable domain (other parts from reference TRBV28 and TRBJ1-6): DVKVTQSSRYLVKRTGEKVFLECVQDMDHENMFWYRQDPGLGLRLIYFSYDVKMKEKGDIPEGYSVSREKKERFSLILESASTNQTSMYLCASSRDRGLLPLHFGNGTRLTVT.

This chain links TRBV2 with TRBJ1-5; D not resolved. V shed 6 bases and J shed 0 bases, with 9 bases lying between them. The CDR3 has 14 amino acids. CDR1 and CDR2 (germline): SNHLY, FYNNEI. CDR3 protein: CASSQRNSNQPQHF. The DNA of the CDR3 is TGTGCCAGCAGCCAAAGGAATAGCAATCAGCCCCAGCATTTT.

The genes are TRBV30 and TRBJ1-2; TRBD1 agrees at 12 bases. The germline V gene has CDR1 GTSNPN and CDR2 SVGIG (reference sequence). Trimming took 7 bases from V and 5 from J; bases not matched to a gene: 8. The length of the CDR3 is 14 residues. CDR3 region: CASRDRGRNYGYTF. In DNA form, the CDR3 reads TGTGCCTCCCGGGACAGGGGGCGTAATTATGGCTACACCTTC.

The chain is built from TRBV19 and TRBJ2-5, with a possible D match to TRBD1 (5 bases). This CDR3 spans 15 amino acids. From germline, CDR1 is LNHDA and CDR2 SQIVND (reference sequence). The germline V and J ends were trimmed by 5 bases and 2 bases, with 15 bases remaining between them. The CDR3 is CASSPATDPQETQYF. The DNA of the CDR3 is TGTGCCAGTAGTCCGGCGACAGACCCTCAAGAGACCCAGTACTTC.

The chain uses TRBV24-1 and TRBJ1-3; no firm D call. The CDR3 extends over 12 amino acids. Per the germline V gene, CDR1 is KGHDR and CDR2 is SFDVKD. V shed 6 bases and J shed 2 bases, with 4 bases lying between them. The CDR3 DNA is TGTGCCACCAGTACTACTGGAAACACCATATATTTT. Translation: CATSTTGNTIYF.